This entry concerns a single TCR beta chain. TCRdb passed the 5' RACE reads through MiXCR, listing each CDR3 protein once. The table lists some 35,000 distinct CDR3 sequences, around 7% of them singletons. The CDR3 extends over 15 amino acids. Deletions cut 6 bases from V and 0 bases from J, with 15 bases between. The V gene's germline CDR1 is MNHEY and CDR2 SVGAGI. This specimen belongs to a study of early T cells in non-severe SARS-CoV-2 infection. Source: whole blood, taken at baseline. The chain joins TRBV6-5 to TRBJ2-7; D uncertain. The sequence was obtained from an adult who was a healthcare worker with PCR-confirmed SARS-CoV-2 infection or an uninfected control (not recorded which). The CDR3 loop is CASSLDPHSSYEQYF. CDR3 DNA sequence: TGTGCCAGCAGCCTGGACCCACACAGCTCCTACGAGCAGTACTTC.